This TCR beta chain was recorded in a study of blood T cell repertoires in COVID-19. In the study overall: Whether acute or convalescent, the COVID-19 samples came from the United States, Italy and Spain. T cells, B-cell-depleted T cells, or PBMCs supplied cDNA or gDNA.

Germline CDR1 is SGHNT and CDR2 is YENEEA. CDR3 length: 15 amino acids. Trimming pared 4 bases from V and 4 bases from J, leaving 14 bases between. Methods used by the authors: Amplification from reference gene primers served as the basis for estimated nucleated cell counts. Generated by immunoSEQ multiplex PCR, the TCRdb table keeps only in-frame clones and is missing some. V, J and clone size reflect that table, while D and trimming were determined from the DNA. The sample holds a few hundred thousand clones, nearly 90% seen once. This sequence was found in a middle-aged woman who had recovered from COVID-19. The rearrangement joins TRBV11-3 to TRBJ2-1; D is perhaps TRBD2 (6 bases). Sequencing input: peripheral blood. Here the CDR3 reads CASSSRRGQYNEQFF. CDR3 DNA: TGTGCCAGCAGCTCAAGGAGGGGCCAATACAATGAGCAGTTCTTC.